This T cell receptor beta chain emerged from a study of type 1 regulatory T cells (dated by TCRdb to 2020 to 2022). With regard to the full study: The study characterized an in vitro protocol that generated a Tr1-enriched, alloantigen-specific CD4 T cell product named T-allo10. T-allo10 was being tested clinically in patients with hematological malignancies who were undergoing allogeneic hematopoietic stem cell transplantation.

Taken from cysteine to phenylalanine, the CDR3 has 15 residues. The kept DNA is CDR3 alone, 45 bases in frame from the first base. Trimmed from V: 6 bases; trimmed from J: 5 bases; junction bases lacking a gene match: 10. The germline V gene provides CDR1 SNHLY and CDR2 FYNNEI. The sequencer was an Illumina MiSeq. TCRdb reanalyzed the raw reads on its own, using fastp at Q25 for trimming and MiXCR for clone calling, and kept in-frame beta chains. Each entry is one CDR3 protein sequence, shown with its most common DNA and genes. This sample gives some 89,000 distinct CDR3 sequences in total; roughly 28% of them show up just once. 2.2% of the sample goes to the ten largest clones. Points on this clonotype: Its antigen is still unknown. Per-base quality was not reported, and no clone a single base away is much larger than it.

The sample consisted of CD4+ T cells, either the whole sample or a sorted fraction (not recorded which). The receptor's source is a human donor in good health. This receptor chain uses TRBV2 and TRBJ2-5; 9 bases in the middle match TRBD2. The DNA sequence is given as TGTGCCAGCAGGGGAGGGCTAGCGGGAACCGAGACCCAGTACTTC. Translated, this gives CASRGGLAGTETQYF.